The clone carrying this T cell receptor beta chain has just a few counts. TCRdb reprocessed the 5' RACE reads with MiXCR, giving one entry per CDR3 protein. The sample has around 250,000 distinct CDR3 sequences, around 16% seen once; the top ten hold around 23%. The data stem from a study of T-cell memory formation after mild COVID-19. The sample taken for sequencing was PBMCs or a T cell subset sorted from them (not recorded which). The receptor was isolated from a man younger than 35 who had mild COVID-19 (a few samples of this study predate the infection). Cell type and time point are not known.

The CDR3 DNA sequence: TGTGCCAGCAGCCCTACTAGCGGGGGGGGAACCGGGGAGCTGTTTTTT. Translating gives CASSPTSGGGTGELFF. The rearrangement uses TRBV9 and TRBJ2-2; TRBD2 agrees at 13 bases. J gave up 5 bases and V 4 bases, and 5 bases lay outside the gene matches. The V gene's germline CDR1 is SGDLS and CDR2 YYNGEE. This CDR3 is built from 16 residues.